This T cell receptor beta chain was identified in a study of CXCR3-negative and CXCR3-positive naive CD8 T cells. Libraries of TRB cDNA were made by 5' RACE and carried UMIs. After re-calling the 5' RACE reads, TCRdb lists one entry per CDR3 protein, DNA absent. Here the sample table reports over 35,000 distinct CDR3 sequences. Regarding the study as a whole: Expression of CXCR3 was partially reduced after cryopreservation, and fresh PBMCs were used in most assays.

By phenotype, naive CD8+ T cells were CD45RO-CCR7+CD27+CD95-. Note on this clonotype: As yet, its antigen is unknown.

The receptor comes from a human donor in good health. Some clones in this sample may be carry-over from other donors' samples. Sequenced material: naive CXCR3- CD8+ T cells from blood. Subset denoted: CD45RO-CCR7+CD27+CD95- naive CD8+ T cells lacking CXCR3 (TNR3-).

The chain's CDR3 is CASSPQGLPKGYGYTF. The J gene is TRBJ1-2, the V gene TRBV28. The CDR3 covers 16 residues. In germline, CDR1 is MDHEN, CDR2 SYDVKM.